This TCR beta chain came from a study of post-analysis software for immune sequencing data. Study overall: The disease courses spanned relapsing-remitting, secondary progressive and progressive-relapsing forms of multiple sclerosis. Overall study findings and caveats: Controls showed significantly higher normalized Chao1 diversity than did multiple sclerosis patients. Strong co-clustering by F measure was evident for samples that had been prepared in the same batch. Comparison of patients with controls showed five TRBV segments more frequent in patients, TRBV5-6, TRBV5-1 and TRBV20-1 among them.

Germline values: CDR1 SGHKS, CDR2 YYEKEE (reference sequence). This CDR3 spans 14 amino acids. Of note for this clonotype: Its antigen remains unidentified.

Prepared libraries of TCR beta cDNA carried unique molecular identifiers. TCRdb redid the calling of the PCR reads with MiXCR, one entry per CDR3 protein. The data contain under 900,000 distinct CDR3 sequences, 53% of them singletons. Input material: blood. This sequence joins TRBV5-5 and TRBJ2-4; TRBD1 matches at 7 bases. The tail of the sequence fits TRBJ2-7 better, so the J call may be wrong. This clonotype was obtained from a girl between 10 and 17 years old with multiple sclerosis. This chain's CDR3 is CASSFRTGFDEQYF. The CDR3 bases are TGTGCCAGCAGCTTCCGGACAGGATTTGACGAGCAGTACTTC.